A single TCR beta chain is shown here with its context. This specimen comes from a study of cytomegalovirus exposure and HLA in healthy donors. Measured with immunoSEQ multiplex PCR; TCRdb has only the in-frame clones, and not every one. This table has over 110,000 clones, 85% to 90% appearing once. The CDR3 covers 12 residues. V lost 2 bases to trimming and J lost 4 bases, with 5 bases between them. Germline V gives CDR1 MDHEN, CDR2 SYDVKM. This chain joins TRBV28 and TRBJ1-2; D is uncertain. The source is a man aged 18 to 29 in good health and CMV-seropositive. Material: PBMCs. The DNA of the CDR3 is TGTGCCAGCAGTTTAGGGCGCTATGGCTACACCTTC. Translation gives CASSLGRYGYTF.